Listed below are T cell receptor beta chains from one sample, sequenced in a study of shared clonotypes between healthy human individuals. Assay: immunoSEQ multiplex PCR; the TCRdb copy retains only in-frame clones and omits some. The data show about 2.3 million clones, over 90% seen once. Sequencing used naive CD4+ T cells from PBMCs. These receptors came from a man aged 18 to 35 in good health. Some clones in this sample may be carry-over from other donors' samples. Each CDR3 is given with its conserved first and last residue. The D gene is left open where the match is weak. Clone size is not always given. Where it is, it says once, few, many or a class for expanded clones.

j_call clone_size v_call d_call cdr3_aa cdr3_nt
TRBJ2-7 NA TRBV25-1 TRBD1 CASSDFDRTGTYEQYF TGTGCCAGCAGTGACTTTGACCGGACAGGGACCTACGAGCAGTACTTC
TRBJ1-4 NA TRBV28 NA CASSLPMDEKLFF TGTGCCAGCAGTCTCCCTATGGACGAAAAACTGTTTTTT
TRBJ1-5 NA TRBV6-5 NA CASSLEGNGNQPQHF TGTGCCAGCAGTTTGGAGGGTAATGGCAATCAGCCCCAGCATTTT
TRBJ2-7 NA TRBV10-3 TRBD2 CAISDPSTSGEQYF TGTGCCATCAGTGACCCCAGTACTAGCGGCGAGCAGTACTTC
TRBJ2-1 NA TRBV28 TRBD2 CASSLKVAGYNEQFF TGTGCCAGCAGTTTAAAGGTAGCGGGATACAATGAGCAGTTCTTC
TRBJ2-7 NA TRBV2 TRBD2 CASSEGLRWGGYEQYF TGTGCCAGCAGTGAAGGATTGAGGTGGGGGGGCTACGAGCAGTACTTC
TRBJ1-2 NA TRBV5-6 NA CASSPPTSYGYTF TGTGCCAGCAGCCCCCCTACTTCCTATGGCTACACCTTC
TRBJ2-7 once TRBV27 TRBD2 CASSLWRGRGATEQYF TGTGCCAGCAGTTTATGGCGGGGGAGAGGGGCTACCGAGCAGTACTTC
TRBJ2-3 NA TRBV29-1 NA CSGLSARTDTQYF TGCAGCGGACTATCGGCGCGGACAGATACGCAGTATTTT
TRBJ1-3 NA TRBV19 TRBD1 CASKKGASGNTIYF TGTGCCAGCAAAAAGGGGGCTTCTGGAAACACCATATATTTT
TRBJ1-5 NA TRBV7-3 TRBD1 CASSLTGDQPQHF TGTGCCAGCAGCTTGACAGGGGATCAGCCCCAGCATTTT
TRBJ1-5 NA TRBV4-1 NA CASSQDGKRTSNQPQHF TGCGCCAGCAGCCAAGATGGGAAGCGGACTAGCAATCAGCCCCAGCATTTT
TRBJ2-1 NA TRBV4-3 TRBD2 CASSLQTSGYNEQFF TGCGCCAGCAGCCTCCAGACTAGCGGCTACAATGAGCAGTTCTTC
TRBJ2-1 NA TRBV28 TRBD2 CASSITRGLAGGLSSYNEQFF TGTGCCAGCAGTATCACGAGAGGGCTAGCGGGGGGACTAAGCTCCTACAATGAGCAGTTCTTC
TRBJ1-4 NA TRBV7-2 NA CASSWSLTNEKLFF TGTGCCAGCAGCTGGTCCCTGACTAATGAAAAACTGTTTTTT
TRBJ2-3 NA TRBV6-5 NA CASRRAVPDTQYF TGTGCCAGCCGACGGGCAGTTCCAGATACGCAGTATTTT
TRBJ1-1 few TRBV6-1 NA CASSEYQAGMSEAFF TGTGCCAGCAGTGAATATCAGGCCGGGATGTCTGAAGCTTTCTTT
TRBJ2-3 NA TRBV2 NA CASRRTGSTDTQYF TGTGCCAGCAGAAGAACAGGGTCCACAGATACGCAGTATTTT
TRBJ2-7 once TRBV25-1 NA CASSDPGTGRGGEQYF TGTGCCAGCAGTGACCCTGGGACGGGTCGTGGTGGCGAGCAGTACTTC
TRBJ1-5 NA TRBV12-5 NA CASGLRGRCPNQPQHF TGTGCTAGTGGTTTACGAGGAAGGTGTCCGAATCAGCCCCAGCATTTT
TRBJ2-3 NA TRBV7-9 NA CASSSRRVAGTDTQYF TGTGCCAGCAGCTCCCGTAGGGTAGCGGGCACAGATACGCAGTATTTT
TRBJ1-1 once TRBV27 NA CASSLGTAATEAFF TGTGCCAGCAGTTTGGGAACGGCGGCCACTGAAGCTTTCTTT
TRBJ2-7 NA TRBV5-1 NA CASSPETRSTAYEQYF TGCGCCAGCAGCCCCGAGACCCGGTCGACAGCCTACGAGCAGTACTTC
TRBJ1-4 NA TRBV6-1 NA CASSDQPKWGFNEKLFF TGTGCCAGCAGTGACCAGCCGAAGTGGGGGTTTAATGAAAAACTGTTTTTT
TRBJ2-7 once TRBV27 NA CASSFGGRDGAYEQYF TGTGCCAGCAGTTTTGGGGGCCGGGACGGTGCCTACGAGCAGTACTTC
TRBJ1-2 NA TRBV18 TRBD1 CASSQRGQGEGSSYGYTF TGTGCCAGCTCACAGCGAGGACAGGGGGAAGGGTCTAGCTATGGCTACACCTTC
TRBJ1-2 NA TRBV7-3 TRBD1 CASSLAGTGDYGYTF TGTGCCAGCAGCCTAGCTGGGACAGGGGACTATGGCTACACCTTC
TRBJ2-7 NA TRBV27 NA CASSSDGSYEQYF TGTGCCAGCAGCTCTGACGGCTCCTACGAGCAGTACTTC
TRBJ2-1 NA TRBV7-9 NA CASSLLLASVAYNEQFF TGTGCCAGCAGCCTTTTACTTGCTTCCGTTGCCTACAATGAGCAGTTCTTC
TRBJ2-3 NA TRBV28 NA CASSLAGRPRPIYTQYF TGTGCCAGCAGTTTGGCGGGACGACCCCGACCTATTTATACGCAGTATTTT
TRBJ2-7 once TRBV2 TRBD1 CASSDRGISEQYF TGTGCCAGCAGTGACAGGGGGATAAGCGAGCAGTACTTC
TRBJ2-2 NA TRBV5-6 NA CASSFGGELFF TGTGCCAGCAGCTTTGGGGGAGAGCTGTTTTTT
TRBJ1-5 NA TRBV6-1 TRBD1 CASSVAGGAHQPQHF TGTGCCAGCAGTGTGGCAGGGGGCGCCCATCAGCCCCAGCATTTT
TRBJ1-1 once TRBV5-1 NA CASSLSGLNTEAFF TGCGCCAGCAGCTTGTCAGGGTTGAACACTGAAGCTTTCTTT
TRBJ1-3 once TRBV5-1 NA CASTPTGRSGNTIYF TGCGCCAGTACCCCCACAGGGCGATCCGGAAACACCATATATTTT
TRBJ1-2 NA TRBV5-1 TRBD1 CASSSVGQAIYGYTF TGCGCCAGCAGCTCTGTCGGACAGGCGATCTATGGCTACACCTTC
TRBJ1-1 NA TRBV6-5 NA CASSYSRNTEAFF TGTGCCAGCAGTTACTCCAGGAACACTGAAGCTTTCTTT
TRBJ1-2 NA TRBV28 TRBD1 CASSTSGQGPGYTF TGTGCCAGCAGTACCTCGGGACAGGGCCCGGGCTACACCTTC
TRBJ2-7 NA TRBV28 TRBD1 CASSSRTGGAYEQYF TGTGCCAGCAGTTCCCGTACAGGGGGCGCATACGAGCAGTACTTC
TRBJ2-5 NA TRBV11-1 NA CASSKRETQYF TGTGCCAGCAGTAAACGGGAGACCCAGTACTTC
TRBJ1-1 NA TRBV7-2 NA CASSLRGRDTEAFF TGTGCCAGCAGCTTACGAGGTAGGGACACTGAAGCTTTCTTT
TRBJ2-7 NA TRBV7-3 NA CVLQVYHPYEQYF TGTGTCCTACAGGTCTATCACCCCTACGAGCAGTACTTC
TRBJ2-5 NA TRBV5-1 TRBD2 CASSLVASGQETQYF TGCGCCAGCAGCTTGGTGGCTAGCGGTCAAGAGACCCAGTACTTC
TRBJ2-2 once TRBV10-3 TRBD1 CAIRTGTVNTGELFF TGTGCCATCAGAACCGGGACAGTGAACACCGGGGAGCTGTTTTTT
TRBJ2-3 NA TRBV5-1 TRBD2 CASSLGGSGRNTQYF TGCGCCAGCAGCTTGGGAGGTAGCGGGAGGAATACGCAGTATTTT
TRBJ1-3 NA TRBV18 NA CASSPSQPAGNTIYF TGTGCCAGCTCACCATCCCAACCGGCCGGAAACACCATATATTTT
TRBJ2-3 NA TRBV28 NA CASSFLGDTQYF TGTGCCAGCAGTTTCCTAGGAGATACGCAGTATTTT
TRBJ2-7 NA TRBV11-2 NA CASSLDGLQAPTYEQYF TGTGCCAGCAGCTTAGATGGGCTGCAGGCACCGACCTACGAGCAGTACTTC
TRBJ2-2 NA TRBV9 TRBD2 CASSPRTSALNTGELFF TGTGCCAGCAGCCCCCGGACTAGCGCCTTGAACACCGGGGAGCTGTTTTTT
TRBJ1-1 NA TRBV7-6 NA CASSPRDRNTEAFF TGTGCCAGCAGCCCGAGGGACCGCAACACTGAAGCTTTCTTT
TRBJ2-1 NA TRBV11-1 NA CASSPGLGNEQFF TGTGCCAGCAGTCCCGGACTGGGCAATGAGCAGTTCTTC
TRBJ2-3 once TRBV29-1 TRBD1 CSVAHTTGGFGDTQYF TGCAGCGTTGCCCACACGACAGGGGGTTTTGGAGATACGCAGTATTTT